This T cell receptor beta chain was sequenced in a study of tumor-infiltrating lymphocytes in primary liver carcinoma. Production of TCR beta cDNA used around 500 ng total RNA together with a constant-region primer. Three nested multiplex PCR rounds, a slightly modified ARM-PCR method, built the TCR beta libraries. Use of TRBV1-TRBV30 forward primers with a C-beta reverse primer characterized the first two PCR rounds, which lasted roughly 11 cycles each. TCRdb fed the multiplex PCR reads into MiXCR, producing one record per CDR3 protein. The sample carries approximately 330,000 distinct CDR3 sequences, approximately 65% recorded once. About this clonotype: One junction end disagrees with the germline gene, perhaps due to a read error.

Germline V gene data show CDR1 as ENHRY and CDR2 as SYGVKD. This CDR3 spans 13 amino acids. It was unsorted whole blood that yielded blood RNA, and germline DNA was also extracted. Roughly 4.1 milliliters of peripheral blood were drawn presurgically. The sequencing sample was made of peripheral blood. This chain uses TRBV10-3 with TRBJ2-7; D call uncertain. This receptor was taken from a man in his forties with primary liver carcinoma and hepatitis B virus infection. The CDR3 region is CAIRDQSPSELYF. Here the CDR3 DNA reads TGTGCCATCAGGGACCAATCGCCCTCAGAGCTGTACTTC.